These 3 T cell receptor beta chains share one sample of origin, sequenced in a study of shared clonotypes between healthy human individuals. Naive-designated CD8 cells lacked CD45RO, were positively enriched for CCR7, and omitted terminally differentiated effector memory CD45RA+ cells. Data came from immunoSEQ multiplex PCR; TCRdb stores just in-frame clones and leaves some out. The sample includes approximately 2,000,000 clones, about 93% seen only once; the top ten take approximately 1.7%. Input material: naive CD8+ T cells from PBMCs. These receptors were collected from a man aged 18 to 35 in good health. Some clones in this sample may be carry-over from other donors' samples.

V usage is TRBV9 and J usage is TRBJ2-1, with TRBD2 matching 7 bases. The CDR3 contains 15 residues. The germline CDR1 and CDR2 sequences are SGDLS and YYNGEE. Trimming removed 7 bases from V and 0 bases from J; junction bases left unmatched: 7. CDR3 DNA: TGTGCCAGCGCTACGGGACTAAGCTCCTACAATGAGCAGTTCTTC. This translates into CASATGLSSYNEQFF.

The chain combines TRBV5-6 with TRBJ2-1; D uncertain. V dropped 4 bases and J dropped 6 bases, with 20 bases sitting between them. The CDR3 contains 16 residues. The germline V gene encodes CDR1 SGHDT and CDR2 YYEEEE. As DNA, the CDR3 is TGTGCCAGCAGCAAAACCGGTTTGTCCAGCCTCAATGAGCAGTTCTTC. Translated, it gives CASSKTGLSSLNEQFF.

V is TRBV7-8 and J is TRBJ2-7; weak D call: TRBD2 (5 bases). V lost 5 bases and J lost 4, with 18 bases in between. The CDR3 contains 15 residues. Germline lookup yields CDR1 SGHVS and CDR2 FQNEAQ. The CDR3 DNA reads TGTGCCAGCAGCCCCCGGGGATCCCGCGATTACGAGCAGTACTTC. Translating it yields CASSPRGSRDYEQYF.